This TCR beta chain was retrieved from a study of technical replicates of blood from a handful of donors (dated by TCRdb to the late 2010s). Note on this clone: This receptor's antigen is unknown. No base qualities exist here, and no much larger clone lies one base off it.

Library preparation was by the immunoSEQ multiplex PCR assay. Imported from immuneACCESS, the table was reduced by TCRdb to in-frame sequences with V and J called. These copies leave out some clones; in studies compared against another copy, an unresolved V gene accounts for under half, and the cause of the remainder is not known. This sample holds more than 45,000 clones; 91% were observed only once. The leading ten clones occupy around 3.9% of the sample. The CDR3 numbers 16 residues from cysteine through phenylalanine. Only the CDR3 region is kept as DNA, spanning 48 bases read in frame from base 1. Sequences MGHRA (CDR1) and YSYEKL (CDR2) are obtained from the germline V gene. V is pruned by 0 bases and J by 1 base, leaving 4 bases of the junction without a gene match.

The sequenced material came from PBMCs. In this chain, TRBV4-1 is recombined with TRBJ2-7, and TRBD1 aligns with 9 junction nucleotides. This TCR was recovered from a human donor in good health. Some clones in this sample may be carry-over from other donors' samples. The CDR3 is CASSQEDRGGSYEQYF. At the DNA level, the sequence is TGCGCCAGCAGCCAAGAGGACAGGGGAGGATCCTACGAGCAGTACTTC.